Listed below are T cell receptor beta chains from one sample, sequenced in a study of identical twins. TCRdb redid the calling of the 5' RACE reads with MiXCR, one entry per CDR3 protein. The profile shows some 500,000 distinct CDR3 sequences, 9% to 10% of them singletons. These data were also filed under a second study, of yellow fever vaccine responses in identical twins.

The sequenced sample was PBMCs. These receptors originate from a woman aged 18-35 years in good health. Each CDR3 is given with its conserved first and last residue. A D gene is named only where the DNA matches it firmly. Expanded clones get a size class; other rows say once, few or many, or leave the size out.

j_call: TRBJ2-4; v_call: TRBV28; d_call: .; clone_size: few; cdr3_nt: TGTGCCAGCAATCGACAAGGCAAAAACATTCAGTACTTC; cdr3_aa: CASNRQGKNIQYF
j_call: TRBJ2-1; v_call: TRBV29-1; d_call: .; clone_size: .; cdr3_nt: TGCAGCGAATCATCGGACGGCAATGAGCAGTTCTTC; cdr3_aa: CSESSDGNEQFF
j_call: TRBJ2-1; v_call: TRBV6-5; d_call: TRBD2; clone_size: many; cdr3_nt: TGTGCCAGCAGTTATCGGGGGGATGAGCAGTTCTTC; cdr3_aa: CASSYRGDEQFF
j_call: TRBJ2-7; v_call: TRBV29-1; d_call: TRBD2; clone_size: .; cdr3_nt: TGCAGCGTTGGCCGGGGAGGGAACGAGCAGTACTTC; cdr3_aa: CSVGRGGNEQYF
j_call: TRBJ2-3; v_call: TRBV2; d_call: .; clone_size: .; cdr3_nt: TGTGCCAGCAGGGGGGCTAGCGGACCCACAGATACGCAGTATTTT; cdr3_aa: CASRGASGPTDTQYF
j_call: TRBJ2-1; v_call: TRBV18; d_call: .; clone_size: .; cdr3_nt: TGTGCCAGCTCACCAAGCTCCCAGGGTACTGAGCAGTTCTTC; cdr3_aa: CASSPSSQGTEQFF
j_call: TRBJ2-2; v_call: TRBV20-1; d_call: TRBD1; clone_size: many; cdr3_nt: TGCAGTGCTAGAGGGGACAGGGCGGCCGGGGAGCTGTTTTTT; cdr3_aa: CSARGDRAAGELFF
j_call: TRBJ2-1; v_call: TRBV20-1; d_call: .; clone_size: .; cdr3_nt: TGCAGTGCTAGAGACGCCGCCTATAGCGGTAACTGGGATGAGCAGTTCTTC; cdr3_aa: CSARDAAYSGNWDEQFF
j_call: TRBJ2-7; v_call: TRBV7-9; d_call: TRBD2; clone_size: few; cdr3_nt: TGTGCCAGCAGCTTAGGGGAGGGATTGGGCTACGAGCAGTACTTC; cdr3_aa: CASSLGEGLGYEQYF
j_call: TRBJ2-5; v_call: TRBV5-6; d_call: .; clone_size: .; cdr3_nt: TGTGCCAGCAGCCCCGGACAGCGAAAGACCCAGTACTTC; cdr3_aa: CASSPGQRKTQYF
j_call: TRBJ2-2; v_call: TRBV29-1; d_call: .; clone_size: many; cdr3_nt: TGCAGCGTTGGGGTCACCGGGGAGCTGTTTTTT; cdr3_aa: CSVGVTGELFF
j_call: TRBJ2-2; v_call: TRBV5-1; d_call: TRBD1; clone_size: .; cdr3_nt: TGCGCCAGCAGCGCCGGACAGGAGCTTGGCACCGGGGAGCTGTTTTTT; cdr3_aa: CASSAGQELGTGELFF
j_call: TRBJ2-7; v_call: TRBV18; d_call: .; clone_size: .; cdr3_nt: TGTGCCAGCTCACCACCGGTCGGCGAGCAGTACTTC; cdr3_aa: CASSPPVGEQYF
j_call: TRBJ2-3; v_call: TRBV20-1; d_call: .; clone_size: .; cdr3_nt: TGCAGTGCTAGTCGGGTGAAGGGTGCGGTCCATGAGCAGTATTTT; cdr3_aa: CSASRVKGAVHEQYF
j_call: TRBJ2-3; v_call: TRBV10-1; d_call: .; clone_size: few; cdr3_nt: TGCGCCAGCACCCCAGGGGATGTCGGTGCAGATACGCAGTATTTT; cdr3_aa: CASTPGDVGADTQYF
j_call: TRBJ2-3; v_call: TRBV11-2; d_call: TRBD1; clone_size: many; cdr3_nt: TGTGCCAGCAGCTTAGCCAGGGGGCGATCCTTCACAGATACGCAGTATTTT; cdr3_aa: CASSLARGRSFTDTQYF
j_call: TRBJ1-1; v_call: TRBV12-3/TRBV12-4; d_call: .; clone_size: .; cdr3_nt: TGTGCCAGCAGTCCACTTTCGTGGGACACTGAAGCTTTCTTT; cdr3_aa: CASSPLSWDTEAFF
j_call: TRBJ2-7; v_call: TRBV28; d_call: .; clone_size: few; cdr3_nt: TGTGCCAGCAGCTTCATCAGGGACGAGCAGTACTTC; cdr3_aa: CASSFIRDEQYF
j_call: TRBJ2-5; v_call: TRBV6-1; d_call: .; clone_size: .; cdr3_nt: TGTGCCAGCACTGCAATTGTTGGTGGCTCAGAGACCCAGTACTTC; cdr3_aa: CASTAIVGGSETQYF
j_call: TRBJ1-4; v_call: TRBV27; d_call: TRBD1; clone_size: few; cdr3_nt: TGTGCCAGCAGTGCTGGGACAGGCGTCGGAAAACTGTTTTTT; cdr3_aa: CASSAGTGVGKLFF
j_call: TRBJ2-4; v_call: TRBV6-2/TRBV6-3; d_call: .; clone_size: .; cdr3_nt: TGTGCCAGCAGTTACTCCACACAGGGCATTCAGTACTTC; cdr3_aa: CASSYSTQGIQYF
j_call: TRBJ1-4; v_call: TRBV28; d_call: .; clone_size: .; cdr3_nt: TGTGCCAGCAGTCCAGAGGGGGTTAATGAAAAACTGTTTTTT; cdr3_aa: CASSPEGVNEKLFF
j_call: TRBJ2-1; v_call: TRBV7-3; d_call: .; clone_size: .; cdr3_nt: TGTGCCAGCAGCTTAGATCTCGGGGCGGGTAATGAGCAGTTCTTC; cdr3_aa: CASSLDLGAGNEQFF